This T cell receptor (beta chain) was profiled in a study of T cells in localized non-small cell lung cancer (dated by TCRdb to the early 2020s). Describing the broader study: The study analyzed T cell repertoires of around 250 early-stage NSCLC patients, comparing tumors and uninvolved tumor-adjacent lungs. All 250 or so NSCLC patients in the cohort were treatment-naive and had localized lung tumors that were resected. Of the NSCLC patients, around 130 were male and approximately 100 were female, and the mean age was approximately 69 years. What the work shows at the level of the full study, not this receptor alone: Because the study design was exploratory, TCR variables were selected using unadjusted p-values without false-discovery rate correction. A median of around 60 of the top 100 tumor clones turned up in the paired uninvolved adjacent lung, and fewer than 35 of those clones also ranked among the top 100 of that same adjacent lung. Uninvolved tumor-adjacent lung showed the highest T cell clonality, higher than tumor, which suggests more focused antigenic responses in the adjacent lung. Because multi-region tumor sequencing was not performed, intratumor heterogeneity could not be ruled out. Higher blood T cell density associated with longer overall survival, while higher adjacent-lung clonality associated with shorter survival.

Trimming takes 0 bases from V and 5 bases from J, and the germline ends sit 11 bases apart. CDR1 is given as LGHNA and CDR2 as YNFKEQ, both from the germline V gene. Taken from cysteine to phenylalanine, the CDR3 has 15 residues. The retained sequence is limited to the CDR3, 45 bases, with the frame set at the first base. A remark on this clone: The specificity of this receptor is unknown. Base qualities are missing; no much larger clone stands one base away.

The immunoSEQ Assay was used to sequence TCR beta CDR3 regions from DNA. The study's own analysis went as follows. T cell density was computed as TCR beta template counts normalized to usable DNA estimated by amplifying housekeeping genes. The preseqR package was used to estimate richness by extrapolating to 400,000 templates for PBMC samples and to 120,000 templates for tissue samples. Clonality was calculated as one minus Pielou's evenness. Tissue-enriched TCRs were identified through differential abundance testing performed on productive amino-acid clonotypes, with a minimum total count of 5 and an alpha of 0.1. The Jaccard Index and the Morisita Overlap Index were used to measure repertoire overlap between compartments. TCR beta CDR3s were clustered by GLIPH together with public tetramer-defined viral CDR3s, and at least three viral sequences plus V-gene enrichment were required for viral motifs. The table comes from immuneACCESS by way of TCRdb, which keeps in-frame sequences with V and J called. Part of the clones is missing from these tables; in studies checked, under half for an unresolved V gene and the rest for unknown reasons. That table gives V, J and clone size, and the DNA gave D and trimming. This sample gives approximately 25,000 clones in total; about 90% of them show up just once. The ten largest make up 0.85% to 1.4% of the sample.

At diagnosis, peripheral blood, uninvolved tumor-adjacent lung and tumor were collected and stored as a combination of fresh-frozen and FFPE material. For TCR repertoire profiling, the blood samples were analyzed as peripheral blood mononuclear cells. The TCR was taken from a woman aged 35 to 70 with stage I lung adenocarcinoma. The rearranged segments are TRBV4-2 and TRBJ2-1, with the D segment identity uncertain. The specimen comprised peripheral blood, sampled before any cancer treatment. The CDR3 region reads CASSQDLGGHNEQFF. The DNA is as follows: TGTGCCAGCAGCCAAGATCTAGGCGGACACAATGAGCAGTTCTTC.